These 15 T cell receptor beta chains were sequenced from one sample in a study of blood T cell repertoires in COVID-19. TCRdb's copy holds only in-frame clones and misses some; the assay was immunoSEQ multiplex PCR. The data show 80,000 to 100,000 clones, around nine tenths seen once. Sequenced: peripheral blood. The source is a middle-aged man with COVID-19, enrolled during active disease.

The CDR3 DNA is TGTGCCAGCTCACCCAAACTACAGGGGTTCTATGGCTACACCTTC. This gives the protein CASSPKLQGFYGYTF. This chain links TRBV18 with TRBJ1-2, with 7 bases aligning to TRBD1. The CDR3 runs to 15 residues. Germline CDR1 KGHSH, CDR2 LQKENI. V was pared by 3 bases and J by 4 bases, with 8 bases of the junction left unmatched.

This clone appeared a single time. CDR3 coding DNA: TGTGCCAGCAGCCAATTAAACACCGGGGAGCTGTTTTTT. Protein sequence: CASSQLNTGELFF. The chain couples TRBV3-1 (or the pseudogene TRBV3-2) to TRBJ2-2; D is undetermined. In germline, CDR1 is LGHDT, CDR2 YNNKEL (reference sequence). The CDR3 spans 13 residues. With 2 bases removed from V and 2 bases from J, the gap between germline ends came to 3 bases.

This chain joins TRBV12-3 or TRBV12-4 and TRBJ1-1; D is perhaps TRBD1 (5 bases). This CDR3 has 13 residues. V was shortened by 2 bases and J by 6 bases, with 10 bases between the two germline ends. The CDR3 is CASSLFWGAEAFF. The CDR3 DNA reads as TGTGCCAGCAGTTTATTCTGGGGGGCTGAAGCTTTCTTT.

The chain is built from TRBV7-3 and TRBJ2-5; 13 nucleotides match TRBD2. V lost 1 base, J lost 3 bases, and 5 bases stayed unmatched. Germline CDR1 SGHTA, CDR2 FQGTGA. CDR3 length: 17 residues. The CDR3 nucleotides read TGTGCCAGCAGCTTAAGTTCAGGACTAGCGGGGGAAGAGACCCAGTACTTC. Protein product: CASSLSSGLAGEETQYF. The full variable domain, in which reference TRBV7-3 and TRBJ2-5 provide the parts outside the CDR3, is GAGVSQTPSNKVTEKGKYVELRCDPISGHTALYWYRQSLGQGPEFLIYFQGTGAADDSGLPNDRFFAVRPEGSVSTLKIQRTERGDSAVYLCASSLSSGLAGEETQYFGPGTRLLVL.

The V and J genes are TRBV30 and TRBJ1-5, with TRBD1 matching over 10 bases. The CDR3 consists of 14 residues. CDR1 is GTSNPN, CDR2 SVGIG, per germline (reference sequence). V dropped 5 bases and J dropped 6; count of bases not matched to a gene: 7. Written as DNA, the CDR3 is TGTGCCTGGGCCGGGACAGGGGTCGGTCAGCCCCAGCATTTT. Translating gives CAWAGTGVGQPQHF.

The chain recombines TRBV24-1 with TRBJ2-1; TRBD2 might be the D (6 bases). From germline, CDR1 is KGHDR and CDR2 SFDVKD. V lost 3 bases to trimming and J lost 14 bases, with 13 bases between them. CDR3 length equals 12 residues. This CDR3 reads CATSDPGGMEFF. The CDR3 DNA reads as TGTGCCACCAGTGATCCCGGGGGTATGGAGTTCTTC.

CDR3 coding DNA: TGTGCCATCGGGGAAAACTATGGCTACACCTTC. Translation gives CAIGENYGYTF. V usage is TRBV6-5 and J usage is TRBJ1-2; D not resolved. This CDR3 is built from 11 residues. Germline values: CDR1 MNHEY, CDR2 SVGAGI. V was trimmed by 10 bases and J by 2 bases, leaving 8 bases between them.

V and J are TRBV6-6 and TRBJ2-7; tentatively, D is TRBD2 (6 bases). Trimming removed 6 bases from V and 1 base from J, with 13 bases in between. The CDR3 totals 14 residues. Germline CDR1 MNHNY, CDR2 SVGAGI (reference sequence). The CDR3 sequence is CASSGHGGSYEQYF. For the CDR3, the DNA is TGTGCCAGCAGCGGACACGGAGGGTCCTACGAGCAGTACTTC.

This chain connects TRBV7-9 to TRBJ2-1, with TRBD2 identical over 14 bases. The germline V gene has CDR1 SEHNR and CDR2 FQNEAQ (reference sequence). The CDR3 covers 16 residues. V was pared by 3 bases and J by 8 bases, with 6 bases of the junction left unmatched. CDR3 sequence reads: CASSFGLAGGRDEQFF. The CDR3 DNA reads TGTGCCAGCAGCTTCGGACTAGCGGGGGGCAGGGATGAGCAGTTCTTC.

J is TRBJ2-7 and V is TRBV11-3; D may be TRBD2 (6 bases). This CDR3 is 15 amino acids long. Germline V gene lookup returns CDR1 SGHNT and CDR2 YENEEA. Deletions cut 1 base from V and 3 bases from J, with 13 bases between. The CDR3: CASSLGGDGFYEQYF. DNA of the CDR3: TGTGCCAGCAGCTTAGGGGGGGACGGATTCTACGAGCAGTACTTC.

This chain uses TRBV10-3 with TRBJ2-7, with D possibly being TRBD2 (5 bases). The V gene's germline CDR1 is ENHRY and CDR2 SYGVKD. Trimming shortened V by 0 bases and J by 2 bases, and 14 bases separated the two germline ends. CDR3 size: 16 residues. The DNA for the CDR3 is TGTGCCATCAGTGAGTCGGCTAGCAACCTTCCCTACGAGCAGTACTTC. Protein product: CAISESASNLPYEQYF.

The chain uses TRBV2 and TRBJ1-1, with D perhaps matching TRBD1 (5 bases). Trimming took 3 bases from V and 1 from J, leaving 9 bases between them. This CDR3 is 14 amino acids long. Germline CDR1 and CDR2: SNHLY and FYNNEI. In DNA form, the CDR3 reads TGTGCCAGCAGTGACAGGGTTCCGAACACTGAAGCTTTCTTT. Amino acid sequence: CASSDRVPNTEAFF. The variable domain in full, with the rest retrieved from reference TRBV2 and TRBJ1-1, is EPEVTQTPSHQVTQMGQEVILRCVPISNHLYFYWYRQILGQKVEFLVSFYNNEISEKSEIFDDQFSVERPDGSNFTLKIRSTKLEDSAMYFCASSDRVPNTEAFFGQGTRLTVV.

This chain connects TRBV5-1 to TRBJ1-4; D unresolved. Trimming removed 0 bases at V and 8 bases at J, with 11 bases between. Germline CDR1 and CDR2: SGHRS and YFSETQ. CDR3 length: 14 amino acids. The CDR3 region is CASSLGRLAEKLFF. CDR3 sequence (DNA): TGCGCCAGCAGCTTGGGGAGGTTGGCGGAAAAACTGTTTTTT. Full variable domain (remainder filled in from reference TRBV5-1 and TRBJ1-4): KAGVTQTPRYLIKTRGQQVTLSCSPISGHRSVSWYQQTPGQGLQFLFEYFSETQRNKGNFPGRFSGRQFSNSRSEMNVSTLELGDSALYLCASSLGRLAEKLFFGSGTQLSVL.

The chain is built from TRBV10-3 and TRBJ1-2; 9 bases match TRBD1. The V gene's germline CDR1 is ENHRY and CDR2 SYGVKD. The J segment lost 4 bases and the V segment lost 2 bases, leaving 5 bases of the junction unmatched. The CDR3 extends over 15 amino acids. The CDR3 coding sequence is TGTGCCATCAGTGAGAGAGGGACAGGGACCTATGGCTACACCTTC. It translates to CAISERGTGTYGYTF.

The chain combines TRBV21-1 with TRBJ1-5; the table's D call TRBD1 went unverified against the DNA. TRBV21-1 is shown as a pseudogene. This CDR3 has 15 residues. The CDR3 sequence is CASSKAGPFNQPQHF. The CDR3 bases are TGTGCCAGCAGCAAAGCGGGCCCATTTAATCAGCCCCAGCATTTT.